Sequencing of this TCR beta chain was carried out in a study of T cells in Graves' hyperthyroidism and ophthalmopathy. Study-wide results and caveats: The model made its ophthalmopathy prediction, and onset followed a median approximately 6 months later. A model of 13 V-J features distinguished ophthalmopathy from stable hyperthyroidism.

Regarding this clonotype: Its cognate antigen is unknown.

CDR1 and CDR2 (germline): MNHEY, SVGAGI. There are 14 residues in the CDR3. The V end lost 3 bases, the J end lost 2 bases, and 11 bases lay between the germline ends. What was amplified from RNA transcripts were TCR beta CDR3 regions. First-round RT-PCR targeting the TCR CDR3 was performed with the HTBI primer set. Using its own MiXCR run on the multiplex PCR reads, TCRdb lists one record per CDR3 protein. The sample shows 750,000 to 900,000 distinct CDR3 sequences, around 38% of them seen only once. The sample comprised blood. The clonotype originates from a man aged 18 to 30 with Graves' hyperthyroidism. The V and J genes are TRBV6-5 and TRBJ2-7; D gene uncertain. CDR3 DNA: TGTGCCAGCAGTTATGGGCAGCACGCCTACGAGCAGTACTTC. Translated, it gives CASSYGQHAYEQYF.